The rows below give T cell receptor beta chains drawn from one sample of a study of T-cell reconstitution after alpha-beta-depleted transplantation in children. TCRdb fed the PCR reads into MiXCR, producing one record per CDR3 protein. The data show around 230,000 distinct CDR3 sequences, approximately 17% seen once. The sample in question was PBMCs, mostly from graft donor cells, obtained 360 days after TCRalphabeta/CD19-depleted stem cell transplant. The receptor set was obtained from a male patient between 2 and 15 years old who had a stem cell transplant for acute lymphoblastic leukemia, so the T cells may come from the graft donor. The CDR3 runs from the conserved cysteine through the conserved F or W. The order of the fields is D gene, clone size, J gene, V gene, CDR3 protein, CDR3 DNA. D genes are given only for firm matches. Size tells how often a clone was seen (once, few, many) or the class of an expanded clone, and some rows leave it out.

d_call: -
clone_size: -
j_call: TRBJ1-1
v_call: TRBV29-1
cdr3_aa: CSVVSQRIGTEAFF
cdr3_nt: TGCAGCGTCGTATCCCAGAGGATCGGCACTGAAGCTTTCTTT

d_call: -
clone_size: many
j_call: TRBJ2-1
v_call: TRBV3-1
cdr3_aa: CASSQEYREWLDEQFF
cdr3_nt: TGTGCCAGCAGCCAAGAATACCGGGAATGGTTGGATGAGCAGTTCTTC

d_call: -
clone_size: -
j_call: TRBJ2-3
v_call: TRBV5-5
cdr3_aa: CASRMRGDTDTQYF
cdr3_nt: TGTGCCAGTAGAATGAGGGGGGACACAGATACGCAGTATTTT

d_call: -
clone_size: -
j_call: TRBJ2-1
v_call: TRBV12-3/TRBV12-4
cdr3_aa: CASSLRSVAASSYNEQFF
cdr3_nt: TGTGCCAGCAGTTTAAGAAGCGTAGCGGCCAGCTCCTACAATGAGCAGTTCTTC

d_call: -
clone_size: few
j_call: TRBJ2-3
v_call: TRBV28
cdr3_aa: CASSLIGVTDTQYF
cdr3_nt: TGTGCCAGCAGTTTAATAGGTGTCACAGATACGCAGTATTTT

d_call: -
clone_size: -
j_call: TRBJ2-4
v_call: TRBV6-6
cdr3_aa: CASSYEPNIQYF
cdr3_nt: TGTGCCAGCAGTTACGAGCCTAACATTCAGTACTTC

d_call: -
clone_size: -
j_call: TRBJ2-5
v_call: TRBV29-1
cdr3_aa: CSVEFGETQYF
cdr3_nt: TGCAGCGTTGAATTTGGAGAGACCCAGTACTTC

d_call: -
clone_size: few
j_call: TRBJ1-5
v_call: TRBV27
cdr3_aa: CASSFRPFQPQHF
cdr3_nt: TGTGCCAGCAGTTTTCGGCCATTTCAGCCCCAGCATTTT

d_call: TRBD2
clone_size: few
j_call: TRBJ2-7
v_call: TRBV6-2/TRBV6-3
cdr3_aa: CASSYSGTSAREQYF
cdr3_nt: TGTGCCAGCAGTTACTCGGGGACTAGCGCTCGCGAGCAGTACTTC

d_call: -
clone_size: many
j_call: TRBJ2-1
v_call: TRBV12-3/TRBV12-4
cdr3_aa: CASSLVRDEQFF
cdr3_nt: TGTGCCAGCAGTTTGGTTCGCGATGAGCAGTTCTTC

d_call: -
clone_size: -
j_call: TRBJ1-3
v_call: TRBV5-1
cdr3_aa: CASSFESFRRTTGNTIYF
cdr3_nt: TGCGCCAGCAGCTTCGAAAGCTTCCGGAGAACGACTGGAAACACCATATATTTT

d_call: TRBD1
clone_size: many
j_call: TRBJ2-7
v_call: TRBV29-1
cdr3_aa: CSVTRQGKSSYEQYF
cdr3_nt: TGCAGCGTCACCCGACAGGGGAAGAGCTCCTACGAGCAGTACTTC

d_call: -
clone_size: few
j_call: TRBJ1-5
v_call: TRBV5-1
cdr3_aa: CASSLGREKPQHF
cdr3_nt: TGCGCCAGCAGCTTGGGCAGGGAAAAGCCCCAGCATTTT

d_call: -
clone_size: few
j_call: TRBJ2-3
v_call: TRBV3-1
cdr3_aa: CASSQEDSTDTQYF
cdr3_nt: TGTGCCAGCAGCCAGGAAGATAGCACAGATACGCAGTATTTT